This T cell receptor beta chain was recorded in a study of blood T cell repertoires in COVID-19. The wider study: Researchers got acute and convalescent COVID-19 samples from the United States, Italy and Spain. From T cells, B-cell-depleted T cells, or PBMCs came the material, which was cDNA or gDNA.

Clones were read by immunoSEQ multiplex PCR, and TCRdb kept only the in-frame ones, dropping some. The sample yields fewer than 250,000 clones, more than 85% seen once. CDR3 length equals 15 residues. The germline V gene has CDR1 SQVTM and CDR2 ANQGSEA. Trimming at V came to 3 bases and at J to 4 bases, leaving 2 bases not matched to a gene. Sequenced material: peripheral blood. This rearrangement joins TRBV29-1 to TRBJ2-1; 14 bases map to TRBD2. The sequence was obtained from a man aged 55 to 70 with acute or convalescent COVID-19. CDR3 sequence reads: CSVDGTSGGYNEQFF. CDR3 bases: TGCAGCGTTGATGGGACTAGCGGGGGTTACAATGAGCAGTTCTTC.